This note documents a single TCR beta chain sequence. The repertoire was sequenced with immunoSEQ multiplex PCR; TCRdb's copy has only in-frame clones and lacks some. The sample holds approximately 260,000 clones; about four fifths are singletons and the top ten take roughly 3.1%. The record originates from a study of blood T cell repertoires in COVID-19. Overall study: The study drew acute and convalescent COVID-19 samples from the United States, Italy and Spain.

The clonotype originates from a man aged 50 or older who had recovered from COVID-19. Sample: PBMCs or T cells enriched from blood (not recorded which).

The CDR3 protein is CASSPQTGIGEKLFF. The CDR3 DNA reads TGTGCCAGCAGCCCCCAGACAGGGATAGGAGAAAAACTGTTTTTT. The J gene is TRBJ1-4, the V gene TRBV7-2, with TRBD1 identical over 7 bases. The CDR3 loop spans 15 amino acids. Looked up from germline, CDR1 is SGHTA and CDR2 is FQGNSA. J gave up 8 bases and V 5 bases, and 11 bases lay outside the gene matches.